This entry lists 13 T cell receptor beta chains sequenced from one sample in a study of blood T cell repertoires in COVID-19 (dated by TCRdb to about 2020). The library was generated by the immunoSEQ multiplex PCR assay. TCRdb took over this immuneACCESS table, retaining in-frame rearrangements with V and J assigned. Such tables are incomplete; in checked studies, under half of the missing clones stem from an unresolved V gene, and the remainder is unexplained. This sample lists some 290,000 clones; 85% to 90% were detected once. Of the sample, more than 9% falls within the top ten clones. Sequencing was carried out using PBMCs or T cells enriched from blood (not recorded which). The receptors here all came from a woman aged 30 to 39 who had recovered from COVID-19.

This clone was seen a handful of times. The V gene is TRBV5-1, the J gene TRBJ1-5, with D unclear. Germline CDR1 reads SGHRS; CDR2 reads YFSETQ. The CDR3 covers 13 residues. V lost 4 bases and J 3 bases, leaving 8 bases between the germline ends. The CDR3 region is CASSPSPNQPQHF. Here the CDR3 DNA reads TGCGCCAGCAGCCCCAGTCCCAATCAGCCCCAGCATTTT.

The chain carries TRBV10-3 and TRBJ2-7; a weak D match, TRBD2 (6 bases). Germline loops: CDR1 ENHRY, CDR2 SYGVKD. This CDR3 region has 16 residues. The V end was cut by 1 base, the J end by 2 bases, with 15 bases between. The CDR3 sequence is CAISELTAGSPYEQYF. CDR3 nucleotide sequence: TGTGCCATCAGTGAGTTAACCGCGGGATCCCCCTACGAGCAGTACTTC.

This chain uses TRBV5-1 with TRBJ1-2; 9 bases are a match to TRBD1. Germline values: CDR1 SGHRS, CDR2 YFSETQ. The CDR3 covers 16 residues. The J segment lost 10 bases and the V segment lost 2 bases, leaving 15 bases of the junction unmatched. In nucleotides, the CDR3 is TGCGCCAGCAGCTTTGGGCGACCCGGGACAGGGAGAGACTACACCTTC. It is translated as CASSFGRPGTGRDYTF.

The V call is TRBV2, the J call TRBJ2-1; D possibly corresponds to TRBD1 (6 bases). Trimming pared 1 base from V and 2 bases from J, leaving 12 bases between. In germline, CDR1 is SNHLY, CDR2 FYNNEI. This CDR3 contains 16 residues. The CDR3 loop is CASSEVFRDTYNEQFF. CDR3 bases: TGTGCCAGCAGTGAAGTATTTCGGGACACCTACAATGAGCAGTTCTTC.

V usage is TRBV7-9 and J usage is TRBJ2-3, with 8 bases matching TRBD1. With 0 bases clipped from V and 4 bases from J, the junction kept 6 bases outside the gene matches. CDR3 length equals 16 residues. Germline V gene data show CDR1 as SEHNR and CDR2 as FQNEAQ (reference sequence). As DNA, the CDR3 is TGTGCCAGCAGCTTAGCCGTTACAGGGGGAGCAGATACGCAGTATTTT. Encoded protein: CASSLAVTGGADTQYF.

V is TRBV28 and J is TRBJ1-2; tentative D call: TRBD1 (6 bases). V lost 6 bases and J lost 3, with 14 bases in between. The CDR3 runs 14 residues. Germline CDR1 and CDR2: MDHEN and SYDVKM. DNA for the CDR3: TGTGCCAGCAGCTCAGGGGACGGCGACTATGGCTACACCTTC. Protein product: CASSSGDGDYGYTF.

The V and J genes are TRBV27 and TRBJ2-1, with a tentative D call TRBD1 (5 bases). The V end lost 3 bases, the J end lost 5 bases, and 11 bases lay between the germline ends. Germline V gives CDR1 MNHEY, CDR2 SMNVEV (reference sequence). The length of the CDR3 is 14 residues. The CDR3 region has the DNA TGTGCCAGCAGTTTCCATGACAGAAACAATGAGCAGTTCTTC. Amino acids: CASSFHDRNNEQFF.

On this clone itself: Germline is not matched at one junction end, which may reflect a read error. V usage is TRBV6-1 and J usage is TRBJ1-1; 10 bases map to TRBD1. Germline assignment: CDR1 MNHNS and CDR2 SASEGT. This CDR3 is 13 amino acids long. The CDR3 reads CASSEGTGGRFVF. CDR3 coding DNA: TGTGCCAGCAGTGAAGGGACAGGGGGTCGCTTTGTCTTT.

This chain joins TRBV10-1 and TRBJ1-1; D ambiguous. Trimming took off 0 bases at V and 1 base at J, with 6 bases between the two ends. The CDR3 contains 14 residues. The V gene's germline CDR1 is WNHNN and CDR2 SYGVQD (reference sequence). CDR3: CASSESVGNTEAFF. CDR3 nucleotides: TGCGCCAGCAGTGAGTCGGTCGGGAACACTGAAGCTTTCTTT.

The chain employs TRBV19 and TRBJ1-2, with 8 bases fitting TRBD1. V dropped 7 bases and J dropped 8; count of bases not matched to a gene: 9. This CDR3 is built from 13 residues. The germline V gene encodes CDR1 LNHDA and CDR2 SQIVND (reference sequence). CDR3 in amino acids: CASTMDRVDGYTF. CDR3 in DNA: TGTGCCAGTACCATGGACAGGGTGGACGGCTACACCTTC.

V usage is TRBV5-8 and J usage is TRBJ2-5, with TRBD2 matching 14 bases. The CDR3 runs to 16 residues. The ends lost 4 bases at V and 3 bases at J; junction bases unmatched: 5. CDR1 is SGHTS and CDR2 is YDEGEE in the germline V gene. Here the CDR3 reads CASSLGTSGREETQYF. CDR3 nucleotide sequence: TGTGCCAGCAGCCTCGGGACTAGCGGGAGAGAAGAGACCCAGTACTTC.

V and J are TRBV5-1 and TRBJ2-1; 7 nucleotides align to TRBD2. V was clipped by 2 bases and J by 4 bases; unmatched bases: 6. Germline CDR1 SGHRS, CDR2 YFSETQ. The CDR3 extends over 15 amino acids. CDR3 bases: TGCGCCAGCAGCTTTGGGACTACCACGTACAATGAGCAGTTCTTC. This encodes CASSFGTTTYNEQFF.

This chain uses TRBV20-1 with TRBJ2-1; D perhaps matches TRBD1 (6 bases). V lost 7 bases and J lost 8, with 12 bases in between. From germline, CDR1 is DFQATT and CDR2 SNEGSKA (reference sequence). The CDR3 loop spans 11 amino acids. The CDR3 DNA follows: TGCAGTGTCCAGGGGTTTGATGAGCAGTTCTTC. This translates into CSVQGFDEQFF.